Following are 28 T cell receptor beta chains from one sample sequenced in a study of long-term antiretroviral therapy in people with HIV (dated by TCRdb to 2021 to 2024). The immunoSEQ hsTCRB v3.0 assay was used at survey level resolution for TRB variable region sequencing. TCRdb re-hosts the immuneACCESS table, in-frame sequences only. Its copies lack some clones; in the studies checked, an unresolved V gene accounts for under half of them, and the cause for the rest is not known. This sample lists 35,000 or so clones; over 75% were detected once. The ten most abundant clones make up roughly 10% of the sample. The source was unsorted PBMCs, collected 2.2 years after starting antiretroviral therapy. These receptors were taken from a man aged 18 to 29 with HIV.

This sequence joins TRBV29-1 and TRBJ1-1; D remains unclear. In germline, CDR1 is SQVTM, CDR2 ANQGSEA. The CDR3 spans 10 residues. V dropped 3 bases and J dropped 8 bases, with 7 bases sitting between them. In DNA, the CDR3 is TGCAGCGTTGAGCGCCAGGAAGCTTTCTTT. It is translated as CSVERQEAFF.

The chain recombines TRBV28 with TRBJ1-5; no definite D call. Trimming shortened V by 7 bases and J by 3 bases, and 7 bases separated the two germline ends. This CDR3 comprises 12 residues. Germline assignment: CDR1 MDHEN and CDR2 SYDVKM. Written as DNA, the CDR3 is TGTGCCAGCAAAGTTTACAATCAGCCCCAGCATTTT. Protein sequence: CASKVYNQPQHF.

This clone was seen a handful of times. The chain links TRBV7-3 to TRBJ2-2; no clear D gene. V was clipped by 2 bases and J by 2 bases, with 6 bases between them. Germline CDR1 SGHTA, CDR2 FQGTGA. The CDR3 spans 14 residues. The CDR3: CASSLLTNTGELFF. CDR3 sequence (DNA): TGTGCCAGCAGCTTATTGACCAACACCGGGGAGCTGTTTTTT.

This clone was seen just once. The V call is TRBV4-2, the J call TRBJ2-3; no clear D gene. CDR1 is LGHNA and CDR2 is YNFKEQ in the germline V gene. The CDR3 loop spans 14 amino acids. Trimming took 5 bases from V and 4 from J, leaving 13 bases between them. CDR3 sequence (DNA): TGTGCCAGCAGCGCTAAAGGGTGGGCAGATACGCAGTATTTT. It encodes CASSAKGWADTQYF.

This sequence joins TRBV5-5 and TRBJ2-7; D remains ambiguous. Germline V gene lookup returns CDR1 SGHKS and CDR2 YYEKEE (reference sequence). Deletions cut 0 bases from V and 4 bases from J, with 11 bases between. This CDR3 spans 14 amino acids. The CDR3 protein is CASSLAPSTYEQYF. The CDR3 DNA follows: TGTGCCAGCAGCTTGGCCCCCAGCACGTACGAGCAGTACTTC.

The chain links TRBV6-5 to TRBJ1-6; a possible D gene is TRBD1 (5 bases). The CDR3 spans 14 residues. The V end was cut by 2 bases, the J end by 7 bases, with 9 bases between. Germline-derived CDR1 and CDR2 are MNHEY and SVGAGI. The CDR3 DNA sequence: TGTGCCAGCAGTTACGGGGGGGAGAATTCACCCCTCCACTTT. It encodes CASSYGGENSPLHF.

V and J are TRBV29-1 and TRBJ2-1, with unresolved D. Germline CDR1 and CDR2: SQVTM and ANQGSEA. Trimming took 1 base from V and 4 from J, leaving 8 bases between them. The CDR3 consists of 13 residues. CDR3 DNA sequence: TGCAGCGTTGAAGGACTCGTTTACAATGAGCAGTTCTTC. It codes for CSVEGLVYNEQFF.

The chain employs TRBV14 and TRBJ2-5, with a weak D call TRBD2 (6 bases). Trimming shortened V by 4 bases and J by 3 bases, and 18 bases separated the two germline ends. The CDR3 is 16 residues long. CDR1 is SGHDN and CDR2 is FVKESK in the germline V gene. CDR3 sequence reads: CASSLPPTSGKETQYF. CDR3 in DNA: TGTGCCAGCAGCCTCCCCCCGACTAGTGGTAAAGAGACCCAGTACTTC.

This sequence joins TRBV19 and TRBJ1-4; the match to TRBD1 covers 12 bases. Trimming cost V 5 bases and J 3 bases; bases outside gene matches: 13. The germline CDR1 and CDR2 sequences are LNHDA and SQIVND (reference sequence). The CDR3 contains 19 residues. The CDR3 DNA reads TGTGCCAGTAGTCGATCACCGGGACAGGGGGCGCAGGCTAATGAAAAACTGTTTTTT. Its translation is CASSRSPGQGAQANEKLFF.

The chain couples TRBV11-2 to TRBJ1-2, with no clear D. Trimming took off 3 bases at V and 5 bases at J, with 10 bases between the two ends. This CDR3 has 13 amino acids. The germline V gene has CDR1 SGHAT and CDR2 FQNNGV. The CDR3 here is CASSFPSGYGYTF. The CDR3 DNA reads TGTGCCAGCAGCTTTCCTAGCGGATATGGCTACACCTTC.

V gene TRBV27 combines with J gene TRBJ2-7, with 12 bases fitting TRBD2. Losses at the gene ends were 4 bases for V and 3 bases for J; bases not matched to a gene: 4. The length of the CDR3 is 15 residues. Per germline, CDR1 MNHEY and CDR2 SMNVEV (reference sequence). The CDR3 region is CASSSTSGSDYEQYF. The CDR3 nucleotides read TGTGCCAGCAGTTCGACTAGCGGGAGTGACTACGAGCAGTACTTC.

This chain links TRBV6-5 with TRBJ1-2; no clear D gene. There are 14 residues in the CDR3. CDR1 is MNHEY and CDR2 is SVGAGI in the germline V gene. The V end lost 2 bases, the J end lost 8 bases, and 15 bases lay between the germline ends. The CDR3 nucleotides are TGTGCCAGCAGTTACGCCGACGGAGACTTGGGCTACACCTTC. Protein product: CASSYADGDLGYTF.

In its sample, this clone was seen a few times. The V call is TRBV19, the J call TRBJ2-2; perhaps TRBD2 as D (5 bases). Trimming removed 4 bases from V and 5 bases from J, with 14 bases in between. The CDR3 is made up of 15 amino acids. From germline, CDR1 is LNHDA and CDR2 SQIVND (reference sequence). CDR3 coding DNA: TGTGCCAGTAGTAGAAGACTAAAAGTTACCGGGGAGCTGTTTTTT. Encoded protein: CASSRRLKVTGELFF.

The rearrangement joins TRBV7-2 to TRBJ2-7; a weak D match, TRBD1 (6 bases). Trimming cost V 4 bases and J 0 bases, with 13 bases left between them. The CDR3 length is 15 residues. The germline CDR1 and CDR2 sequences are SGHTA and FQGNSA. The CDR3 protein is CASSSQGWSSYEQYF. CDR3 coding DNA: TGTGCCAGCAGCTCACAGGGATGGAGCTCCTACGAGCAGTACTTC.

V and J are TRBV13 and TRBJ1-4; possibly TRBD1 for D (5 bases). V dropped 0 bases and J dropped 7 bases, with 21 bases sitting between them. Germline values: CDR1 PRHDT, CDR2 FYEKMQ (reference sequence). This CDR3 has 18 residues. In DNA, the CDR3 is TGTGCCAGCAGCTTAGGACGGGGGACGGGTGAGGGAGGTGAAAAACTGTTTTTT. The encoded protein is CASSLGRGTGEGGEKLFF. The full variable domain, rest sourced from reference TRBV13 and TRBJ1-4, is AAGVIQSPRHLIKEKRETATLKCYPIPRHDTVYWYQQGPGQDPQFLISFYEKMQSDKGSIPDRFSAQQFSDYHSELNMSSLELGDSALYFCASSLGRGTGEGGEKLFFGSGTQLSVL.

The rearrangement links TRBV30 to TRBJ2-4; TRBD2 aligns across 11 bases. Trimming at V came to 1 base and at J to 3 bases, leaving 8 bases not matched to a gene. Germline V gene sequence: CDR1 GTSNPN, CDR2 SVGIG (reference sequence). This CDR3 has 17 residues. The CDR3 DNA reads TGTGCCTGGAGTGGAATAGCGGGGGGGGTGGTCAAAAACATTCAGTACTTC. Its translation is CAWSGIAGGVVKNIQYF.

The gene calls are TRBV7-8 and TRBJ2-6; D remains ambiguous. Looked up from germline, CDR1 is SGHVS and CDR2 is FQNEAQ. The CDR3 loop spans 16 amino acids. V gave up 4 bases and J gave up 4 bases, with 14 bases separating them. The CDR3 is CASSYALVTGANVLTF. DNA of the CDR3: TGTGCCAGCAGCTACGCCCTAGTAACCGGGGCCAACGTCCTGACTTTC.

The gene calls are TRBV7-2 and TRBJ2-7; 8 nucleotides align to TRBD1. The length of the CDR3 is 14 residues. Germline V gene sequence: CDR1 SGHTA, CDR2 FQGNSA. V dropped 2 bases and J dropped 3; count of bases not matched to a gene: 3. The CDR3 sequence is CASSLLDRGYEQYF. For the CDR3, the DNA is TGTGCCAGCAGCTTACTCGACAGGGGCTACGAGCAGTACTTC.

CDR3 residues: CASSHWGLSYEQYF. The DNA for the CDR3 is TGTGCCAGCAGCCACTGGGGACTATCCTACGAGCAGTACTTC. The rearrangement uses TRBV14 and TRBJ2-7; 7 positions agree with TRBD2. The CDR3 runs 14 residues. The germline gives CDR1 SGHDN, CDR2 FVKESK. Losses at the gene ends were 3 bases for V and 1 base for J; bases not matched to a gene: 3.

This clone has more than one count but fewer than ten. This chain uses TRBV4-2 with TRBJ2-5; 7 bases align to TRBD2. Trimming removed 2 bases from V and 5 bases from J; junction bases left unmatched: 8. CDR3 length: 15 amino acids. Germline V gene data show CDR1 as LGHNA and CDR2 as YNFKEQ. CDR3 residues: CASSQKRGVSETQYF. The CDR3 bases are TGTGCCAGCAGCCAAAAGCGGGGTGTCTCGGAGACCCAGTACTTC.

This chain connects TRBV5-6 to TRBJ2-7, with D uncertain. The germline V and J ends were trimmed by 2 bases and 0 bases, with 6 bases remaining between them. Germline lookup yields CDR1 SGHDT and CDR2 YYEEEE. The CDR3 is made up of 13 amino acids. As DNA, the CDR3 is TGTGCCAGCAGCTTAGGCAGCTCCTACGAGCAGTACTTC. This sequence encodes CASSLGSSYEQYF.

This chain uses TRBV18 with TRBJ2-1, with 7 bases fitting TRBD1. The CDR3 is 14 residues long. V dropped 6 bases and J dropped 1; count of bases not matched to a gene: 3. Germline-derived CDR1 and CDR2 are KGHSH and LQKENI. CDR3 bases: TGTGCCAGCTCTCCGGGACAGTCCTACAATGAGCAGTTCTTC. It codes for CASSPGQSYNEQFF.

The chain couples TRBV7-2 to TRBJ1-1, with D unclear. The CDR3 is 13 residues long. CDR1 is SGHTA and CDR2 is FQGNSA in the germline V gene. Trimming took 7 bases from V and 1 from J, leaving 10 bases between them. This chain's CDR3 is CASTGETNTEAFF. CDR3 in DNA: TGTGCCAGCACCGGGGAGACGAACACTGAAGCTTTCTTT.

The V and J genes are TRBV4-1 and TRBJ1-1; 9 bases are shared with TRBD1. The length of the CDR3 is 14 residues. Per germline, CDR1 MGHRA and CDR2 YSYEKL. V gave up 6 bases and J gave up 11 bases; unmatched junction bases: 13. The CDR3 nucleotides are TGCGCCAGCAGACTATTCGACAGGGGGAAGGATGCTTTCTTT. Its translation: CASRLFDRGKDAFF.

This chain uses TRBV18 with TRBJ2-3; 11 bases are a match to TRBD1. The CDR3 runs 14 residues. CDR1 and CDR2 from the germline V gene are KGHSH and LQKENI. V dropped 3 bases and J dropped 14; count of bases not matched to a gene: 10. CDR3 coding DNA: TGTGCCAGCTCACCTCTTAACCGGGACAGGGGGTCGTATTTT. Translation gives CASSPLNRDRGSYF.

This clone was recorded only once. V is TRBV7-2 and J is TRBJ1-6; TRBD1 agrees at 8 bases. There are 16 residues in the CDR3. Germline V gives CDR1 SGHTA, CDR2 FQGNSA. Trimming cost V 1 base and J 9 bases; bases outside gene matches: 8. CDR3 sequence reads: CASSLDARGRSSPLHF. The CDR3 DNA sequence: TGTGCCAGCAGCTTAGACGCCAGGGGGCGGAGTTCACCCCTCCACTTT. The full variable domain, in which reference TRBV7-2 and TRBJ1-6 provide the parts outside the CDR3, is GAGVSQSPSNKVTEKGKDVELRCDPISGHTALYWYRQSLGQGLEFLIYFQGNSAPDKSGLPSDRFSAERTGGSVSTLTIQRTQQEDSAVYLCASSLDARGRSSPLHFGNGTRLTVT.

The CDR3 DNA sequence: TGTGCCAGTAGTATGACAGCTTATAGCAATCAGCCCCAGCATTTT. It yields the protein CASSMTAYSNQPQHF. The chain combines TRBV19 with TRBJ1-5; perhaps TRBD1 as D (5 bases). Between the trimmed V and J ends, which lost 3 bases and 0 bases, there was a span of 9 bases. The CDR3 contains 15 residues. Germline CDR1 LNHDA, CDR2 SQIVND (reference sequence).

The chain recombines TRBV19 with TRBJ1-5, with TRBD1 identical over 8 bases. This CDR3 is 16 amino acids long. The ends lost 5 bases at V and 0 bases at J; junction bases unmatched: 6. Germline V gives CDR1 LNHDA, CDR2 SQIVND (reference sequence). CDR3 region: CASSYGQGNSNQPQHF. The DNA of the CDR3 is TGTGCCAGTAGTTATGGACAGGGAAATAGCAATCAGCCCCAGCATTTT.